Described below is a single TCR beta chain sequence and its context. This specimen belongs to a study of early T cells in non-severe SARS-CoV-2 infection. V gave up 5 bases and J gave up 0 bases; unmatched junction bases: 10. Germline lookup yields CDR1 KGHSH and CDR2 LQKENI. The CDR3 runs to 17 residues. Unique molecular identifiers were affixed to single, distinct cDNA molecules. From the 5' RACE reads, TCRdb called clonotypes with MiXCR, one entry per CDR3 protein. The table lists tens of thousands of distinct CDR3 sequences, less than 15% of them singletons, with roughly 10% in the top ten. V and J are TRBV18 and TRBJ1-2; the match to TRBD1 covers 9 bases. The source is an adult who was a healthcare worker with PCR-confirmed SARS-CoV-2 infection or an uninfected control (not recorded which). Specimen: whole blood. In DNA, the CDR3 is TGTGCCAGCTCAAGTTCCAAAGGACAGGGGACTAACTATGGCTACACCTTC. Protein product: CASSSSKGQGTNYGYTF.